The clone carrying this T cell receptor beta chain was observed a few times. The authors' processing: Reference gene primer amplification in the assay estimated nucleated cell counts. Sequencing was performed with immunoSEQ multiplex PCR; in TCRdb, only in-frame clones are kept and a portion is missing. Clone size and the V and J calls come from that table; the DNA yielded D and trimming. The repertoire has around 120,000 clones, 75% to 90% of them found once; the top ten carry roughly 30%. The entry originates in a study of blood T cell repertoires in COVID-19. The wider study: Samples taken during acute and convalescent COVID-19 were collected in the United States, Italy and Spain. PBMCs, B-cell-depleted T cells, or T cells provided the cDNA or gDNA that made up the material.

Germline V gives CDR1 SNHLY, CDR2 FYNNEI. The V gene end was trimmed by 7 bases and the J gene end by 0 bases; junction bases not matched to a gene: 4. This CDR3 has 15 residues. The sample consisted of peripheral blood. The clonotype originates from a woman in her 70s with acute or convalescent COVID-19. V usage is TRBV2 and J usage is TRBJ1-4; 8 bases line up with TRBD1. The CDR3 is CASKDRVATNEKLFF. CDR3 DNA sequence: TGTGCCAGCAAGGACAGGGTCGCAACTAATGAAAAACTGTTTTTT.